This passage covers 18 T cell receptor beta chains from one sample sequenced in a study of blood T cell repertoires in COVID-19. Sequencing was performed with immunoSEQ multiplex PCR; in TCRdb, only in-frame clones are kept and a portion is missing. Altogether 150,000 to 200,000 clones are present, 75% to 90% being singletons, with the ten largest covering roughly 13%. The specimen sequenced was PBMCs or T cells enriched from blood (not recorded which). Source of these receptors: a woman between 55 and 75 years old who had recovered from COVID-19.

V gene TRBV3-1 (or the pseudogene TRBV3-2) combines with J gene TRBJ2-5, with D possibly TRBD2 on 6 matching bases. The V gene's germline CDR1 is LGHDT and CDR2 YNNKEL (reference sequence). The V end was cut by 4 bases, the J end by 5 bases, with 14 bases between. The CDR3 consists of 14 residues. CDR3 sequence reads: CASSPWGEGETQYF. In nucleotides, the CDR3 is TGTGCCAGCAGCCCGTGGGGGGAAGGGGAGACCCAGTACTTC.

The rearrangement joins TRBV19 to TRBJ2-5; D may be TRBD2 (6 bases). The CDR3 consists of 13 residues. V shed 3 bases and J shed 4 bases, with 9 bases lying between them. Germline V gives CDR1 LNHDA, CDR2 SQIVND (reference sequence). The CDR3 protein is CASSMRGGETQYF. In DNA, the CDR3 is TGTGCCAGTAGTATGAGGGGAGGAGAGACCCAGTACTTC.

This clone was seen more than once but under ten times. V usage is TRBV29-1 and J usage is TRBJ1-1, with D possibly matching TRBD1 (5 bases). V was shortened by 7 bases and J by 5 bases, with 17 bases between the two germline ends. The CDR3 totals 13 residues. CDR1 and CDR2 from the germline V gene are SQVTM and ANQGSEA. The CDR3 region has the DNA TGCAGCGCGGTACTATTGGGGCCGACTGAAGCTTTCTTT. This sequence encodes CSAVLLGPTEAFF.

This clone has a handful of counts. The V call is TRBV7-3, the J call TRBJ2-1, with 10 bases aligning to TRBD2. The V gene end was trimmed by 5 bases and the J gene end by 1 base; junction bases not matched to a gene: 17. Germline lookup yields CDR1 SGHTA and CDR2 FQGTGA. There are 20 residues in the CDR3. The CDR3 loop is CASSPTGGPSGGRSYNEQFF. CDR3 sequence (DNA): TGTGCCAGCAGCCCAACCGGAGGTCCTAGCGGGGGACGGTCCTACAATGAGCAGTTCTTC.

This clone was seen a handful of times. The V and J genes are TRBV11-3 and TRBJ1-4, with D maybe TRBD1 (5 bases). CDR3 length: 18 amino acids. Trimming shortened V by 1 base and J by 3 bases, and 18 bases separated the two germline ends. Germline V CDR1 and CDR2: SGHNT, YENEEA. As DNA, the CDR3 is TGTGCCAGCAGCTTAGCTGGCAGGGACTTGGGGTCTAATGAAAAACTGTTTTTT. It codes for CASSLAGRDLGSNEKLFF.

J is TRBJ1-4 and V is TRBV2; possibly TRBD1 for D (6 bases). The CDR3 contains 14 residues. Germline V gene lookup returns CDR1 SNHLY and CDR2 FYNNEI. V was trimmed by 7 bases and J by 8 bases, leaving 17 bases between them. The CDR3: CASNPGQSREKLFF. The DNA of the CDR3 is TGTGCCAGCAATCCGGGACAAAGTCGAGAAAAACTGTTTTTT.

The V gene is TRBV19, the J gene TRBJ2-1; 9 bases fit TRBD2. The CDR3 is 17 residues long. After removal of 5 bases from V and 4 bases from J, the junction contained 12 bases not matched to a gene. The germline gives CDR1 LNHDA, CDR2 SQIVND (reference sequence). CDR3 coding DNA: TGTGCCAGTAGTCTCACCCCAGCGGGGGGAATATACAATGAGCAGTTCTTC. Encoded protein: CASSLTPAGGIYNEQFF.

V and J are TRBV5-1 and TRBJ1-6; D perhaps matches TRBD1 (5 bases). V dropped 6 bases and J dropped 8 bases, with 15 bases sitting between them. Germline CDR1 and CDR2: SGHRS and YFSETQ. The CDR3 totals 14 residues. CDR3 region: CASTPRPGDSPLHF. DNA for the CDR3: TGCGCCAGCACCCCCAGGCCGGGGGATTCACCCCTCCACTTT.

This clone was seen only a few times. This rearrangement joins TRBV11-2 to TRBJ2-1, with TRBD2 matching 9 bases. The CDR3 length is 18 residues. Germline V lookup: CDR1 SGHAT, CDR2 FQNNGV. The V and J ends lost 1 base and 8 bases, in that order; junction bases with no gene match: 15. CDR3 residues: CASSLGRWPGLARHEQFF. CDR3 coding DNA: TGTGCCAGCAGCTTAGGTCGGTGGCCGGGACTAGCTCGTCATGAGCAGTTCTTC.

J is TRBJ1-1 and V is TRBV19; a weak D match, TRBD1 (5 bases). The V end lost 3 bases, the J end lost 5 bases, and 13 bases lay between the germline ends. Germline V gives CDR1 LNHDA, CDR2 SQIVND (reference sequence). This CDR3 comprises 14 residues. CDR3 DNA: TGTGCCAGTAGTATCGGGTCAGGGATAACTGAAGCTTTCTTT. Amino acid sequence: CASSIGSGITEAFF.

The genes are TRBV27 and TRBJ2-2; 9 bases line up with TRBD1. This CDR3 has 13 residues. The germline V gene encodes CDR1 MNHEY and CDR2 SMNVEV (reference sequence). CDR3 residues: CGTGQGRTGELFF. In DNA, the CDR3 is TGTGGTACGGGACAGGGCCGCACCGGGGAGCTGTTTTTT.

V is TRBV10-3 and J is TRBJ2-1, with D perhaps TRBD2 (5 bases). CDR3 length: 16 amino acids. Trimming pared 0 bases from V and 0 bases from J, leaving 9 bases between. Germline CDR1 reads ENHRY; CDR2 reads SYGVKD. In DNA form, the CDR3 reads TGTGCCATCAGTGAGTCGACGGGGAGCTCCTACAATGAGCAGTTCTTC. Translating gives CAISESTGSSYNEQFF.

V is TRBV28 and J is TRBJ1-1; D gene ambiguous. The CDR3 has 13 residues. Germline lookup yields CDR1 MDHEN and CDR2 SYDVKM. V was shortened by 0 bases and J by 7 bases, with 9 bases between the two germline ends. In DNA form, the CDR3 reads TGTGCCAGCAGTTTATGGGGTCACAGTGAAGCTTTCTTT. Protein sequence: CASSLWGHSEAFF.

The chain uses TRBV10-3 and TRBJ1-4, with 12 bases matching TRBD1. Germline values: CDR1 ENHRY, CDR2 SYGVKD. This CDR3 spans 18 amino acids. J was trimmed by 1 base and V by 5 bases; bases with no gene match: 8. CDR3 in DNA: TGTGCCATCAGTACCGGGACAGGGGGCGGCGGAACTAATGAAAAACTGTTTTTT. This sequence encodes CAISTGTGGGGTNEKLFF.

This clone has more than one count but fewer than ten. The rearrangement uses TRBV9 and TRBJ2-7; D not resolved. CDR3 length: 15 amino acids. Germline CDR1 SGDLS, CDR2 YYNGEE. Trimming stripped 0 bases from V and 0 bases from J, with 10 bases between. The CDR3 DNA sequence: TGTGCCAGCAGCGTAGGCACGCTGAGCTCCTACGAGCAGTACTTC. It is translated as CASSVGTLSSYEQYF. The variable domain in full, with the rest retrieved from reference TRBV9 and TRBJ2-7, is DSGVTQTPKHLITATGQRVTLRCSPRSGDLSVYWYQQSLDQGLQFLIQYYNGEERAKGNILERFSAQQFPDLHSELNLSSLELGDSALYFCASSVGTLSSYEQYFGPGTRLTVT.

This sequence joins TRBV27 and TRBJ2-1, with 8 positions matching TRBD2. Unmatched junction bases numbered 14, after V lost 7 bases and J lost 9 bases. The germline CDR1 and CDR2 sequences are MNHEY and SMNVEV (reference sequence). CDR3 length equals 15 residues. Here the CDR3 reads CASNKAGDGWSEQFF. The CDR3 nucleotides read TGTGCCAGCAACAAAGCGGGAGACGGTTGGAGTGAGCAGTTCTTC.

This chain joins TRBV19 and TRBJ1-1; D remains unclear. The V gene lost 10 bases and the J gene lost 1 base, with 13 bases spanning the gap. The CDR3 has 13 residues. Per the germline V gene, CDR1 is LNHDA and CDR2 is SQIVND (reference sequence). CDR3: CATSEAPNTEAFF. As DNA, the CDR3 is TGTGCCACCTCGGAGGCGCCGAACACTGAAGCTTTCTTT. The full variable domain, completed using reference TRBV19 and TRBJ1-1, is DGGITQSPKYLFRKEGQNVTLSCEQNLNHDAMYWYRQDPGQGLRLIYYSQIVNDFQKGDIAEGYSVSREKKESFPLTVTSAQKNPTAFYLCATSEAPNTEAFFGQGTRLTVV.

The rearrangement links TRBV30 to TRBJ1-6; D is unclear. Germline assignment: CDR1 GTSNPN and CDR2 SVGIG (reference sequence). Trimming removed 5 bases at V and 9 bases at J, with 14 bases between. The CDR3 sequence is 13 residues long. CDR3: CAWAVPGGSPLHF. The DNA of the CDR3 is TGTGCCTGGGCGGTCCCCGGCGGTTCACCCCTCCACTTT.